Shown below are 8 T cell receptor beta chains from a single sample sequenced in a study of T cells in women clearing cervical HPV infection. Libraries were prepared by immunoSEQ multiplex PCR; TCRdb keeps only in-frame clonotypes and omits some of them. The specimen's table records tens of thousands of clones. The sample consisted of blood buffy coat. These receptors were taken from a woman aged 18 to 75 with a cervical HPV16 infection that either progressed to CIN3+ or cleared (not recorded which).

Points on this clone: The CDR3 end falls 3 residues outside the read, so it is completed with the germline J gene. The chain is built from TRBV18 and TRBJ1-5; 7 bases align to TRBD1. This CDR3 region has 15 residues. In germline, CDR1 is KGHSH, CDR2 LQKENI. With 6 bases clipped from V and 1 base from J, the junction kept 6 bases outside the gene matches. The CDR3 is CASSLGTDSNQPQHF. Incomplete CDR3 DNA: TGTGCCAGCTCCCTTGGGACAGACAGCAATCAGCCC.

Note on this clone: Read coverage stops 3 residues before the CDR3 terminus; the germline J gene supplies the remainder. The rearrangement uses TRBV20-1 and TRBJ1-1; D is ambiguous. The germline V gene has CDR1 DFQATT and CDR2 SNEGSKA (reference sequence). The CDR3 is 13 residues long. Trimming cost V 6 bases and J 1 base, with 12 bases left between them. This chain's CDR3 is CSASQRTNTEAFF. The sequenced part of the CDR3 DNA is TGCAGTGCCTCACAGAGAACGAACACTGAA.

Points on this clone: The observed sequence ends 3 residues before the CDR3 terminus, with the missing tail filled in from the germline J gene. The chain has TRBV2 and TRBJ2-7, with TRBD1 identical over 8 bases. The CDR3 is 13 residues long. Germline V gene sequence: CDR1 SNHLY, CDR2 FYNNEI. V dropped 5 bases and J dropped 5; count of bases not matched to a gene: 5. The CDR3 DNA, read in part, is TGTGCCAGCAGTATTCTGGGACAGGACGAG. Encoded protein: CASSILGQDE. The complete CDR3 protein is CASSILGQDEQYF.

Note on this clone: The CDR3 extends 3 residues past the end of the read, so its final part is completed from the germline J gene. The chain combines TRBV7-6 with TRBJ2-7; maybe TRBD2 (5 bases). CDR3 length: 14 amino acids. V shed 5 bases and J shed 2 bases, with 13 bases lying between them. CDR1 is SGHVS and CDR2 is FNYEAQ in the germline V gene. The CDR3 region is CASSPRGATYEQYF. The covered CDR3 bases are TGTGCCAGCAGCCCCCGGGGAGCTACCTACGAG.

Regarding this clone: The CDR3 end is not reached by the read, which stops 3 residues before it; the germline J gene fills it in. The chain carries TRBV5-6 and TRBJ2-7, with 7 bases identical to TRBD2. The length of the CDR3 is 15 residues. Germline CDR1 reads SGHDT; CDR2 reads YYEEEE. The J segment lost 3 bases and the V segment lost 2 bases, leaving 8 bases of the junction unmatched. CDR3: CASSFGSGAYYEQYF. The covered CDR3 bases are TGTGCCAGCAGCTTCGGAAGCGGGGCCTACTACGAG.

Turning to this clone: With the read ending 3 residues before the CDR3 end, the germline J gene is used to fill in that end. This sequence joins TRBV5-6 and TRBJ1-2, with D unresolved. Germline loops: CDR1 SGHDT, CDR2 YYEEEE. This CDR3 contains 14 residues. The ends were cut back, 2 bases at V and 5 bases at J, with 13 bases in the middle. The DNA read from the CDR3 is TGTGCCAGCAGCTTCGGCAGGATTGGGTATGGC. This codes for CASSFGRIGYG. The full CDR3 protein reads CASSFGRIGYGYTF.

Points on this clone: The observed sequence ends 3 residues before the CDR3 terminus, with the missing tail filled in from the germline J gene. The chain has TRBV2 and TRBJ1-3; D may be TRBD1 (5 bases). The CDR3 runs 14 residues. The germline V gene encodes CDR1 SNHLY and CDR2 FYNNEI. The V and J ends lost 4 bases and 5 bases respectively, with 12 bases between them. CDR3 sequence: CASSGAGSRNTIYF. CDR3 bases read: TGTGCCAGCAGTGGGGCAGGGAGTAGAAACACC.

The part of the CDR3 DNA that was read is TGTGCCAGCAGCTCCACCCTATCTGGAAACACC. Protein sequence: CASSSTLSGNT. The CDR3 in full is CASSSTLSGNTIYF. The chain uses TRBV7-2 and TRBJ1-3; D ambiguous. The CDR3 goes on 3 residues after the read ends, and that part is filled in from the germline J gene. There are 14 residues in the CDR3. Germline lookup yields CDR1 SGHTA and CDR2 FQGNSA. Trimming left V 4 bases short and J 1 base short, with 8 bases between.